This paragraph covers one T cell receptor (beta chain) sequence. Its cognate antigen is unknown. TCRdb processed the reads anew with MiXCR; each CDR3 protein has one entry. Among about 62,000 distinct CDR3 sequences, 62% were seen once, and the ten largest hold approximately 1.8%. The germline gives CDR1 SGHRS, CDR2 YFSETQ. CDR3 length equals 16 residues. J was trimmed by 10 bases and V by 0 bases; bases with no gene match: 11. The data were taken from a study of type 1 regulatory T cells. Whole-study context: T-allo10 is an in vitro-generated, Tr1-enriched CD4 T cell product specific for alloantigen. Study-wide results and caveats: Type 1 regulatory T cells had a more restricted TCR repertoire than non-type 1 regulatory T cells.

This TCR came from a human donor in good health. The rearrangement joins TRBV5-1 to TRBJ2-1, with 9 bases aligning to TRBD2. Material: cultured non-Tr1 T cells, either the whole culture or a sorted T cell fraction (not recorded which). The CDR3 loop is CASSLAPAGGQGEQFF. The CDR3 nucleotides read TGCGCCAGCAGCTTGGCCCCAGCGGGAGGACAAGGCGAGCAGTTCTTC. The complete variable domain, with remaining parts taken from reference TRBV5-1 and TRBJ2-1, reads KAGVTQTPRYLIKTRGQQVTLSCSPISGHRSVSWYQQTPGQGLQFLFEYFSETQRNKGNFPGRFSGRQFSNSRSEMNVSTLELGDSALYLCASSLAPAGGQGEQFFGPGTRLTVL.